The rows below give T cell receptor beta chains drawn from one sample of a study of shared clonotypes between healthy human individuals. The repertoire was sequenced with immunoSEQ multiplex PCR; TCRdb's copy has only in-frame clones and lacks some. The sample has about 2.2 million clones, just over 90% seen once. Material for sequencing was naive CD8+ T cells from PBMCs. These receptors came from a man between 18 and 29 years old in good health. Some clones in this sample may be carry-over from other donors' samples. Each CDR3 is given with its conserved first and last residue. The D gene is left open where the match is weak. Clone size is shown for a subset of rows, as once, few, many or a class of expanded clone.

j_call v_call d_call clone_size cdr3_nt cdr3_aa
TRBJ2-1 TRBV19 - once TGTGCCAGTAGTACAATAGTGTCCCTACTCAATGAGCAGTTCTTC CASSTIVSLLNEQFF
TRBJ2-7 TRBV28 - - TGTGCCAGCAGTTTTGTGGCAGCACCCTACGAGCAGTACTTC CASSFVAAPYEQYF
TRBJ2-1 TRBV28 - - TGTGCCAGTACCTTGGGGGACTTCAAACTGCCCAGCGGTGAGCAGTTCTTC CASTLGDFKLPSGEQFF
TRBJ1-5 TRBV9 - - TGTGCCAGCAGCGCCGGAAGCAATCAGCCCCAGCATTTT CASSAGSNQPQHF
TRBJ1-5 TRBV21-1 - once TGTGCCAGCCCCCAGGGGCAGGACAGGGGGTCGGGCGGCAATCAGCCCCAGCATTTT CASPQGQDRGSGGNQPQHF
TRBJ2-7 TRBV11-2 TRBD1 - TGTGCCAGCAGCTTAAGGGTTCTTGAAAGGACAGGGCTCTACGAGCAGTACTTC CASSLRVLERTGLYEQYF
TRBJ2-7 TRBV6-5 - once TGTGCCAGCAGTTACGGGGAGAGAAACTACGAGCAGTACTTC CASSYGERNYEQYF
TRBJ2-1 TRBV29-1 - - TGCAGCGTTGTCCTAAATGAGCAGTTCTTC CSVVLNEQFF
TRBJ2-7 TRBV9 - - TGTGCCAGCAGCGTAGGCAGGTCCGGTTTGAACGAGCAGTACTTC CASSVGRSGLNEQYF
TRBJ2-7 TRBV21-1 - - TGTGCCAGCAGCAAAACAGGGGACAGGGGTGGCGAGCAGTACTTC CASSKTGDRGGEQYF
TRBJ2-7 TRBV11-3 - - TGTGCCAGCAGCTTAGGGCAAGGGGACGAGCAGTACTTC CASSLGQGDEQYF
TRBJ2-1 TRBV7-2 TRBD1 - TGTGCCAGCAGCTTACGGGACAGGGGTGTAACACGCTACAATGAGCAGTTCTTC CASSLRDRGVTRYNEQFF
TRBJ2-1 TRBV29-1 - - TGCAGCGTTGATAAGGCGGACTTGACCTACAATGAGCAGTTCTTC CSVDKADLTYNEQFF
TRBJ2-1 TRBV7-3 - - TGTGCCAGCTCGGAAGGAGGGGTCTCCTACAATGAGCAGTTCTTC CASSEGGVSYNEQFF
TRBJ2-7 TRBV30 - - TGTGCCTGCCACCGGGACAGCGGACTAAACGAGCAGTACTTC CACHRDSGLNEQYF
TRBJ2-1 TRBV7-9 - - TGTGCCAGCAGCTTCCCCATCAATGAGCAGTTCTTC CASSFPINEQFF
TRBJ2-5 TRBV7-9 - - TGTGCCAGCAGCTCCGTGGGGGGGACAAGAGGAAGGGCCCAGTACTTC CASSSVGGTRGRAQYF
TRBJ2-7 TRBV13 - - TGTGCCAGCGCTCCCCACAGGAGCTCCTACGAGCAGTACTTC CASAPHRSSYEQYF
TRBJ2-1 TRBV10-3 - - TGTGCCATCAGTAAAGACGCTAGCTCCTACAATGAGCAGTTCTTC CAISKDASSYNEQFF
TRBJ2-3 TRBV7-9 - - TGTGCCAGCAGCTGGGGGGAGACGACAGCAGATACGCAGTATTTT CASSWGETTADTQYF
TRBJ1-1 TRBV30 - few TGTGCCTGGAGTACTCAGCCGTTTGAGACGGGTGAAGCTTTCTTT CAWSTQPFETGEAFF
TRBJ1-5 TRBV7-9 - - TGTGCCAGCAGCCCGACAGACAGTCAGCCCCAGCATTTT CASSPTDSQPQHF
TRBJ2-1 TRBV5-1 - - TGCGCCAGCAGCTTGGTGGAGGGACGGGGAAGTGGTGAGCAGTTCTTC CASSLVEGRGSGEQFF
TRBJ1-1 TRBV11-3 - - TGTGCCAGCAGCATAGGTCGGGGCCTGAACACTGAAGCTTTCTTT CASSIGRGLNTEAFF
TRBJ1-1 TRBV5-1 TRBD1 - TGCGCCAGCAGCTCGGAGGGGGCCTGGACTGAAGCTTTCTTT CASSSEGAWTEAFF
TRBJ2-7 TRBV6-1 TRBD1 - TGTGCCAGCAGTGAAGTGGGACAGGGGTTATACGAGCAGTACTTC CASSEVGQGLYEQYF
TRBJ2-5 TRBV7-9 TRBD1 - TGTGCCAGCAGCCCCCCGGACAGGCAACAAGAGACCCAGTACTTC CASSPPDRQQETQYF
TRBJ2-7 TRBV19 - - TGTGCCAGCAGGCGGGGCGGAGTTCCCTACGAGCAGTACTTC CASRRGGVPYEQYF
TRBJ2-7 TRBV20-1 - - TGCAGTGCTACGGACGGCTACGAGCAGTACTTC CSATDGYEQYF
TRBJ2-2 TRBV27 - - TGTGCCAGCAGTCCGCGCCACACCGGGGAGCTGTTTTTT CASSPRHTGELFF
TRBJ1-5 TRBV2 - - TGTGCCAGCAGTGCGTCGGGACACTATAGCAATCAGCCCCAGCATTTT CASSASGHYSNQPQHF
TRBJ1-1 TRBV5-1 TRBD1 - TGCGCCAGCAGCTTCGGACAGGGTTGGGACACTGAAGCTTTCTTT CASSFGQGWDTEAFF
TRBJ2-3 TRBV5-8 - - TGTGCCAGCAGCTTGGATCCGGGGTACACAGATACGCAGTATTTT CASSLDPGYTDTQYF
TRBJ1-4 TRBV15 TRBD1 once TGTGCCACCAGCAGAGCGACGGGACAGGGCCGGGAAAAACTGTTTTTT CATSRATGQGREKLFF